Following are 19 T cell receptor beta chains from one sample sequenced in a study of tumor-infiltrating lymphocytes in localized non-small cell lung cancer. Profiled with immunoSEQ multiplex PCR; TCRdb holds only in-frame clones, not every one. The sample records more than 12,000 clones, approximately 71% being singletons. Sample: uninvolved lung tissue not adjacent to the tumor. These receptors all stem from a human donor with non-small cell lung cancer.

The rearrangement joins TRBV7-8 to TRBJ2-7; 7 bases are shared with TRBD2. Germline lookup yields CDR1 SGHVS and CDR2 FQNEAQ. J lost 6 bases, V lost 4 bases, and 18 bases had no gene match. The CDR3 runs to 17 residues. In nucleotides, the CDR3 is TGTGCCAGCAGCTCTATATTCTCCGGGACTATCCAGCGCGAGCAGTACTTC. This codes for CASSSIFSGTIQREQYF. The variable domain in full, completed from reference TRBV7-8 and TRBJ2-7, reads GAGVSQSPRYKVAKRGQDVALRCDPISGHVSLFWYQQALGQGPEFLTYFQNEAQLDKSGLPSDRFFAERPEGSVSTLKIQRTQQEDSAVYLCASSSIFSGTIQREQYFGPGTRLTVT.

This sequence joins TRBV27 and TRBJ2-1, with D tentatively TRBD2 (6 bases). Germline lookup yields CDR1 MNHEY and CDR2 SMNVEV (reference sequence). Trimming cost V 6 bases and J 4 bases, with 19 bases left between them. This CDR3 contains 16 residues. DNA of the CDR3: TGTGCCAGCAGACTCGGGAGCCTCACCCCATACAATGAGCAGTTCTTC. Its protein product is CASRLGSLTPYNEQFF.

This chain connects TRBV6-5 to TRBJ2-7; no clear D gene. Trimming took off 3 bases at V and 5 bases at J, with 11 bases between the two ends. CDR1 is MNHEY and CDR2 is SVGAGI in the germline V gene. The CDR3 contains 13 residues. The CDR3 protein is CASSYLGGNEQYF. CDR3 nucleotide sequence: TGTGCCAGCAGTTATCTGGGTGGCAACGAGCAGTACTTC.

This sequence joins TRBV6-5 and TRBJ2-3, with D tentatively TRBD1 (5 bases). Germline V gene lookup returns CDR1 MNHEY and CDR2 SVGAGI. CDR3 size: 14 residues. V was trimmed by 3 bases and J by 4 bases, leaving 11 bases between them. CDR3 amino acids: CASSYRGRADTQYF. Here the CDR3 DNA reads TGTGCCAGCAGTTATAGGGGAAGGGCAGATACGCAGTATTTT.

The chain employs TRBV5-6 and TRBJ1-1; no clear D. Trimming stripped 4 bases from V and 10 bases from J, with 14 bases between. Germline CDR1 and CDR2: SGHDT and YYEEEE. This CDR3 has 12 amino acids. CDR3 amino acids: CASSLAGGRAFF. CDR3 nucleotides: TGTGCCAGCAGCCTCGCCGGCGGTAGAGCTTTCTTT.

This clone was seen a few times. The V call is TRBV28, the J call TRBJ1-2, with a tentative D call TRBD1 (6 bases). Trimming shortened V by 8 bases and J by 2 bases, and 18 bases separated the two germline ends. The germline gives CDR1 MDHEN, CDR2 SYDVKM. The CDR3 spans 15 residues. Here the CDR3 reads CASLRGRGANYGYTF. DNA for the CDR3: TGTGCCAGCCTTAGGGGCCGGGGGGCGAACTATGGCTACACCTTC.

The chain uses TRBV6-5 and TRBJ1-1; D may be TRBD1 (6 bases). The germline V gene has CDR1 MNHEY and CDR2 SVGAGI. V was pared by 7 bases and J by 0 bases, with 12 bases between. The CDR3 length is 14 residues. The CDR3 spells CASNKWGLNTEAFF. The CDR3 nucleotides read TGTGCCAGCAACAAGTGGGGGCTGAACACTGAAGCTTTCTTT.

As regards this clone: At one end, the junction sequence differs from germline, possibly due to a read error. The V and J genes are TRBV7-3 and TRBJ2-2, with 7 nucleotides matching TRBD2. The CDR3 loop spans 16 amino acids. Per germline, CDR1 SGHTA and CDR2 FQGTGA. The CDR3 DNA is TGTGCCAGCAGCCCAGCGGGGAAGAGCGAACACCGGGGAGCTGTTTTT. Translated: CASSPAGKSEHRGAVF.

This rearrangement joins TRBV7-8 to TRBJ1-2, with 8 bases identical to TRBD1. Trimming took 5 bases from V and 5 from J; bases not matched to a gene: 16. Looked up from germline, CDR1 is SGHVS and CDR2 is FQNEAQ. CDR3 length: 17 amino acids. The CDR3 loop reads CASSPLQGAGFSYGYTF. The CDR3 bases are TGTGCCAGCAGCCCGCTGCAGGGGGCGGGGTTTAGTTATGGCTACACCTTC. Full variable domain (remainder filled in from reference TRBV7-8 and TRBJ1-2): GAGVSQSPRYKVAKRGQDVALRCDPISGHVSLFWYQQALGQGPEFLTYFQNEAQLDKSGLPSDRFFAERPEGSVSTLKIQRTQQEDSAVYLCASSPLQGAGFSYGYTFGSGTRLTVV.

This clone has more than one count but fewer than ten. This chain links TRBV7-8 with TRBJ1-5; TRBD1 is a possible D gene (6 bases). This CDR3 is built from 17 residues. Germline V gene data show CDR1 as SGHVS and CDR2 as FQNEAQ. The V gene lost 1 base and the J gene lost 6 bases, with 19 bases spanning the gap. The CDR3 region is CASSLGPRQARSQPQHF. CDR3 nucleotide sequence: TGTGCCAGCAGCTTAGGTCCCCGACAGGCCCGGAGTCAGCCCCAGCATTTT.

This clone was counted a single time. This sequence joins TRBV4-2 and TRBJ1-3, with D possibly being TRBD1 (6 bases). The V gene lost 0 bases and the J gene lost 4 bases, with 22 bases spanning the gap. The CDR3 is 19 residues long. Germline assignment: CDR1 LGHNA and CDR2 YNFKEQ. CDR3 nucleotides: TGTGCCAGCAGCCAAGAACCACCCGGACAGCGGGTTTACGGAAACACCATATATTTT. It is translated as CASSQEPPGQRVYGNTIYF.

This clone has more than one count but fewer than ten. The chain carries TRBV19 and TRBJ1-1; TRBD1 matches 12 bases. J gave up 7 bases and V 6 bases, and 6 bases lay outside the gene matches. From germline, CDR1 is LNHDA and CDR2 SQIVND (reference sequence). This CDR3 has 14 residues. The CDR3 bases are TGTGCCAGTAGCCTCCGGGACAGGGGGCGTGAAGCTTTCTTT. Its protein product is CASSLRDRGREAFF. Full variable domain (rest looked up from reference TRBV19 and TRBJ1-1): DGGITQSPKYLFRKEGQNVTLSCEQNLNHDAMYWYRQDPGQGLRLIYYSQIVNDFQKGDIAEGYSVSREKKESFPLTVTSAQKNPTAFYLCASSLRDRGREAFFGQGTRLTVV.

The chain uses TRBV11-2 and TRBJ1-5, with unresolved D. This CDR3 contains 12 residues. V was pared by 4 bases and J by 11 bases, with 12 bases between. The V gene's germline CDR1 is SGHAT and CDR2 FQNNGV. The CDR3 coding sequence is TGTGCCAGCAGCTCGACCCTGGGGACCCAGCATTTT. It translates to CASSSTLGTQHF.

This clone was detected only a few times. The chain links TRBV30 to TRBJ2-2, with TRBD2 matching over 8 bases. CDR3 length: 16 amino acids. V gave up 5 bases and J gave up 1 base; unmatched junction bases: 9. Germline V gene data show CDR1 as GTSNPN and CDR2 as SVGIG (reference sequence). CDR3 protein: CAWDVIGGENTGELFF. The CDR3 nucleotides read TGTGCCTGGGACGTAATCGGGGGGGAGAACACCGGGGAGCTGTTTTTT.

This chain joins TRBV6-6 and TRBJ1-3; no firm D call. This CDR3 comprises 11 residues. The V gene's germline CDR1 is MNHNY and CDR2 SVGAGI (reference sequence). The V end was cut by 6 bases, the J end by 8 bases, with 8 bases between. Here the CDR3 reads CASSRTDTIYF. The CDR3 DNA reads TGTGCCAGCAGCCGTACCGACACCATATATTTT.

This clone qualifies as medium-sized. The V call is TRBV5-1, the J call TRBJ1-4, with D hard to call. The CDR3 is made up of 15 amino acids. The V and J ends lost 1 base and 5 bases respectively, with 12 bases between them. Looked up from germline, CDR1 is SGHRS and CDR2 is YFSETQ. CDR3 residues: CASSLPSLQNEKLFF. The CDR3 DNA reads TGCGCCAGCAGCTTGCCTTCCCTGCAGAATGAAAAACTGTTTTTT.

This chain joins TRBV7-2 and TRBJ1-5; 7 positions agree with TRBD1. Germline lookup yields CDR1 SGHTA and CDR2 FQGNSA. The CDR3 has 16 amino acids. Trimming took 7 bases from V and 7 from J; bases not matched to a gene: 16. The CDR3 region is CASTQGDKRGAQPQHF. The CDR3, as DNA: TGTGCCAGCACCCAGGGGGACAAAAGGGGAGCGCAGCCCCAGCATTTT.

The chain has TRBV30 and TRBJ2-2; D ambiguous. The V gene lost 2 bases and the J gene lost 6 bases, with 16 bases spanning the gap. CDR3 size: 15 residues. Germline V gene data show CDR1 as GTSNPN and CDR2 as SVGIG (reference sequence). Written as DNA, the CDR3 is TGTGCCTGGAGTAGCCCTAGTTTGTTCCCCGGGGAGCTGTTTTTT. It translates to CAWSSPSLFPGELFF.

The chain carries TRBV28 and TRBJ1-5; 12 bases fit TRBD1. J lost 11 bases, V lost 3 bases, and 11 bases had no gene match. The CDR3 has 16 residues. CDR1 is MDHEN, CDR2 SYDVKM, per germline. This chain's CDR3 is CASSFPGQGAIKAQHF. CDR3 DNA: TGTGCCAGCAGTTTCCCGGGACAGGGGGCAATCAAAGCCCAGCATTTT.